Detailed here is one T cell receptor (beta chain). Source study methods: Amplification of reference gene primers provided the estimated nucleated cell counts. The assay was immunoSEQ multiplex PCR, and TCRdb's table has in-frame clones only and misses some. V, J and clone size are taken as reported in that table, and D and trimming were inferred from the DNA itself. The sample contains 150,000 to 200,000 clones, roughly 87% of which appear only once. The entry originates in a study of blood T cell repertoires in COVID-19. Looking at the study overall: T cells, B-cell-depleted T cells, or PBMCs provided the cDNA or gDNA that served as material.

The V end was cut by 5 bases, the J end by 3 bases, with 16 bases between. CDR1 and CDR2 (germline): MNHEY, SVGEGT. This CDR3 is 15 amino acids long. Enrolment of Seattle patients took place during active infection, and they were followed longitudinally. The clonotype originates from a woman in her 70s with COVID-19, enrolled during active disease. The specimen sequenced was peripheral blood. The chain combines TRBV6-2 or TRBV6-3 with TRBJ1-1; D gene ambiguous. The CDR3 DNA reads TGTGCCAGCAGTCTACCCCGGGAGCGGGACACTGAAGCTTTCTTT. Protein product: CASSLPRERDTEAFF.